The entry below describes one TCR beta chain. The antigen is unknown. This CDR3 is built from 17 residues. Germline V gene lookup returns CDR1 LGHNA and CDR2 YNFKEQ. Deletions cut 1 base from V and 4 bases from J, with 19 bases between. Through a sample-barcoded 5' primer and a J-beta primer mix, a second PCR was run for roughly 7 to 11 cycles. Every single cDNA molecule received a tag from a template-switch adaptor with 12 random nucleotides. From the 5' RACE reads, TCRdb called clonotypes with MiXCR, one entry per CDR3 protein. The sample consists of about 560,000 distinct CDR3 sequences, about 28% of them appearing once. These data belong to a study of blood T cells in healthy people across ages. Whole-study context: Through template switching, about one barcoded beta molecule was captured per two T cells, as measured in model experiments. Study-wide findings and caveats: Any conclusive comparison of naive versus antigen-experienced cells was prevented by using unsorted PBMCs.

These data also formed part of another study, on T cells of mothers and their children. From that report: Overlap in related mother-child pairs always slightly exceeded unrelated pairs, never significantly.

This clonotype was sampled from a boy under 10 years old in good health. The specimen was blood. The chain carries TRBV4-2 and TRBJ2-5, with D maybe TRBD2 (5 bases). The CDR3 bases are TGTGCCAGCAGCCAAGCAGGAAGCGTGGGGAGAAGAGAGACCCAGTACTTC. This encodes CASSQAGSVGRRETQYF.